This T cell receptor beta chain was sequenced during a study of shared clonotypes between healthy human individuals. Across the whole study: CD4 naive and memory got three plates each, CD8 naive two, CD8 memory one. General study points: The study drew on few donors, limiting represented genetic and exposure-history diversity. Relative to their counterparts shared across all four donors, non-shared clonotypes exhibited diminished generation probabilities.

V was trimmed by 5 bases and J by 1 base, leaving 8 bases between them. This CDR3 comprises 12 residues. Germline CDR1 SQVTM, CDR2 ANQGSEA. Naive-designated CD8 cells lacked CD45RO, were positively enriched for CCR7, and omitted terminally differentiated effector memory CD45RA+ cells. Donation came from healthy HIV-negative adults that had no recent acute infections or vaccinations. Remarks on this clone: What it recognizes is unknown.

The data were produced by immunoSEQ multiplex PCR, yet TCRdb's version contains in-frame clones alone and is incomplete. The profile covers 450,000 to 700,000 clones, with around 95% appearing a single time and 0.085% to 0.11% taken by the ten largest. The TCR was taken from a woman in her thirties in good health. This chain uses TRBV29-1 with TRBJ1-1; D not certain. Sequenced: naive CD8+ T cells sorted from blood. The CDR3 DNA reads TGCAGCGTTTTATCGGGGAACACTGAAGCTTTCTTT. This sequence encodes CSVLSGNTEAFF.